This TCR beta chain was captured by sequencing in a study of T cells in Graves' hyperthyroidism and ophthalmopathy (dated by TCRdb to the late 2010s). Regarding the research as a whole: Peripheral blood samples were taken at initial diagnosis, before any treatment was given. For training and testing, the 100 or so patients in the discovery cohort were randomly divided in a 7:3 ratio. Prospective prediction of ophthalmopathy was tested in an independent validation cohort consisting of 18 hyperthyroidism patients and some 16 patients who later progressed to ophthalmopathy. A discovery cohort of about a hundred patients, approximately 45 with Graves' ophthalmopathy and more than 55 with stable Graves' hyperthyroidism, was used to find distinguishing TCR V-J signatures. The study also compared thyroid tissue and blood T-cell repertoires from several Graves' hyperthyroidism patients. Following sampling, methimazole starting at 30 mg daily was given to hyperthyroidism patients, and high-dose intravenous methylprednisolone was given to ophthalmopathy patients. According to the paper, TCR Vbeta CDR3 sequencing was carried out on some 130 peripheral blood samples, which came from approximately 43 ophthalmopathy, 80 or so hyperthyroidism and approximately 17 progressor patients.

V and J are truncated by 7 bases and 6 bases respectively, leaving an intervening sequence of 19 bases. There are 13 amino acids in the CDR3, from cysteine to phenylalanine inclusive. Left in the record is the CDR3 DNA by itself, 39 bases read in frame from the first base. Per the germline V gene (reference sequence), DFQATT is the CDR1 and SNEGSKA is the CDR2. Stable Graves' hyperthyroidism was defined as no progression to ophthalmopathy during 18 months of follow-up. The hyperthyroidism patients were between 18 and 65 years old and newly diagnosed, with a disease duration of less than 2 months. The study excluded patients with uncontrolled infections, other autoimmune diseases, pregnancy or lactation. Diagnoses relied on clinical symptoms, serum thyroxine and TRAb, thyroid ultrasound and orbital computed tomography. PBMCs were separated from roughly 10 ml of fresh peripheral blood using Ficoll-Paque density gradient centrifugation. Total RNA was extracted with Trizol reagent, and quality was checked on an Agilent 2100 Bioanalyzer.

A few counts support this clonotype. What this receptor recognizes is not known. Nothing much larger sits one base from this clone, and base qualities are not available. Broad study findings and their caveats: In validation, the model predicted progression to ophthalmopathy a median of around 6.5 months before onset, with over 60% sensitivity and 72.22% specificity. No statistical method was used to set the sample size in advance, and investigators knew the group allocation. A 13 V-J signature model separated ophthalmopathy from stable hyperthyroidism, with approximately 87% sensitivity and 81.08% specificity in cross-validation and 80%/75% in testing. Most expanded thyroid clonotypes (frequency above 0.001) were also detected in blood, a finding suggesting that blood repertoires may reflect thyroid immune responses.

The TCR beta CDR3 regions were amplified from the RNA transcripts. For the first round of RT-PCR on the TCR CDR3, the HTBI primer set was used together with the Qiagen OneStep RT-PCR kit. The libraries were constructed in a second round of multiplex PCR and then size-selected and purified. Libraries were sequenced paired-end with 100 bp reads on an Illumina HiSeq2000. The original methods were these. SOAPnuke was used to process the raw data, throwing out any read that contained adapters or uncalled bases, had a mean Phred below 15, or lacked an exact constant-primer or identifier match. High-quality paired reads were merged using COPE v1.2.5, and each unique nucleotide sequence was defined as a clonotype. Clonotypes were aligned to IMGT TRBV, TRBD and TRBJ reference segments using MiTCR v1.1. Analysis was restricted to V-J combinations with a frequency above 0.0001, which covered over 98% of repertoires. A TCS score was defined as the ratio between F50 (clonal expansion) and ExV (chaos), using BLOSUM62-based TCRdist between CDR3 peptides within each V-J. Welch's t-statistics and random forest reduced roughly 540 V-J features to some 14, which were used in a naive Bayes classifier (R e1071). Using fastp at Q25 and MiXCR, TCRdb reprocessed the public reads and kept productive beta chains. Entries that share a CDR3 protein sequence are merged under the most common genes and DNA. These V and J calls derive from TCRdb rather than the authors' analysis. This sample has about 560,000 distinct CDR3 sequences in its table, and about a sixth of those were observed once. Clones ranked in the top ten supply 18% of the sample.

Sequenced material: blood. The clonotype was recovered from a woman between 18 and 29 years old with Graves' hyperthyroidism. The V gene is TRBV20-1 and the J gene is TRBJ2-7; the D gene assignment is ambiguous. CDR3 region: CSVRPPTNLEQYF. The sequenced DNA: TGCAGTGTAAGACCGCCGACGAACCTCGAGCAGTACTTC.